The 30 T cell receptor beta chains given below trace back to one sample, sequenced in a study of beta chain features in type 1 diabetes. Since all of the isolated RNA was reverse transcribed, expressed TCRB transcripts were what got sequenced. Profiled with immunoSEQ multiplex PCR; TCRdb holds only in-frame clones, not every one. This table has 810,000 or so clones, 17% appearing once. Sample: naive CD4+ T cells from blood. These receptors came from a woman in her late teens or twenties in good health.

The chain has TRBV29-1 and TRBJ2-2; 7 positions match TRBD1. There are 14 residues in the CDR3. Germline V gene sequence: CDR1 SQVTM, CDR2 ANQGSEA. J gave up 0 bases and V 7 bases, and 5 bases lay outside the gene matches. CDR3 sequence: CSARQGANTGELFF. The CDR3 coding sequence is TGCAGCGCGCGACAGGGAGCGAACACCGGGGAGCTGTTTTTT.

The chain uses TRBV7-9 and TRBJ2-3, with D possibly being TRBD2 (5 bases). The CDR3 sequence is 14 residues long. V was cut by 3 bases and J by 8 bases, with 15 bases left in between. CDR1 and CDR2 (germline): SEHNR, FQNEAQ (reference sequence). CDR3 coding DNA: TGTGCCAGCAGCTTCGGCAGCGGCGTTGGTACGCAGTATTTT. Its protein is CASSFGSGVGTQYF.

V gene TRBV7-9 combines with J gene TRBJ1-5, with D possibly matching TRBD1 (5 bases). V lost 4 bases and J 6 bases, leaving 19 bases between the germline ends. The germline V gene encodes CDR1 SEHNR and CDR2 FQNEAQ (reference sequence). There are 16 residues in the CDR3. CDR3: CASSSGGGGGGQPQHF. CDR3 coding DNA: TGTGCCAGCAGCTCCGGGGGTGGCGGTGGGGGTCAGCCCCAGCATTTT.

This chain connects TRBV29-1 to TRBJ2-5; D remains unclear. The J call may not be correct, given that the DNA end is closer to TRBJ2-7. The CDR3 has 13 amino acids. CDR1 and CDR2 (germline): SQVTM, ANQGSEA. Here the CDR3 DNA reads TGCAGCGTTGTCGACGGTGGGGACTACGAGCAGTACTTC. This encodes CSVVDGGDYEQYF.

This clone was detected a few times. This rearrangement joins TRBV7-2 to TRBJ2-1, with 9 bases aligning to TRBD2. With 2 bases clipped from V and 2 bases from J, the junction kept 4 bases outside the gene matches. The CDR3 is 16 residues long. CDR1 is SGHTA, CDR2 FQGNSA, per germline. CDR3 loop: CASSLSGGRAYNEQFF. Here the CDR3 DNA reads TGTGCCAGCAGCTTAAGCGGCGGGAGGGCCTACAATGAGCAGTTCTTC. The full variable domain, its missing parts supplied by reference TRBV7-2 and TRBJ2-1, is GAGVSQSPSNKVTEKGKDVELRCDPISGHTALYWYRQSLGQGLEFLIYFQGNSAPDKSGLPSDRFSAERTGGSVSTLTIQRTQQEDSAVYLCASSLSGGRAYNEQFFGPGTRLTVL.

This clone was picked up a small number of times. This sequence joins TRBV4-3 and TRBJ2-3; 7 bases fit TRBD2. The CDR3 runs 16 residues. Germline V gene lookup returns CDR1 LGHNA and CDR2 YSLEER. V lost 1 base to trimming and J lost 1 base; unmatched junction nucleotides: 5. As DNA, the CDR3 is TGCGCCAGCAGCCAAGGGGGCGGGAGACGCACAGATACGCAGTATTTT. Encoded protein: CASSQGGGRRTDTQYF.

This chain links TRBV7-9 with TRBJ2-3; D may match TRBD1 or TRBD2 (5 bases each). The V gene's germline CDR1 is SEHNR and CDR2 FQNEAQ (reference sequence). This CDR3 spans 15 amino acids. With 4 bases removed from V and 5 bases from J, the gap between germline ends came to 16 bases. The CDR3 nucleotides read TGTGCCAGCAGCTGGGGCAAGGCGGCGGGAGATACGCAGTATTTT. Translation gives CASSWGKAAGDTQYF.

This clone was seen a few times. CDR3 nucleotide sequence: TGCGCCAGCAGCTTGACTAGCGGGAGAGACGAGCAGTACTTC. Translating it yields CASSLTSGRDEQYF. This rearrangement joins TRBV5-1 to TRBJ2-7, with 11 nucleotides matching TRBD2. The CDR3 covers 14 residues. Germline CDR1 is SGHRS and CDR2 is YFSETQ. Losses at the gene ends were 1 base for V and 5 bases for J; bases not matched to a gene: 2.

This clone has a handful of counts. The chain joins TRBV1 to TRBJ2-7; the table calls TRBD2, which could not be checked here. TRBV1 is tagged as a pseudogene. The CDR3 covers 16 residues. CDR3 coding DNA: TGCACCAGCAGCCAAGAAGGCGGGAGAGACTCCTACGAGCAGTACTTC. It yields the protein CTSSQEGGRDSYEQYF.

This clone was counted between two and nine times. The V gene is TRBV9, the J gene TRBJ2-3, with D unclear. The CDR3 extends over 13 amino acids. Looked up from germline, CDR1 is SGDLS and CDR2 is YYNGEE. Trimming took 0 bases from V and 4 from J, leaving 6 bases between them. The chain's CDR3 is CASSVAGPDTQYF. As DNA, the CDR3 is TGTGCCAGCAGCGTAGCGGGCCCAGATACGCAGTATTTT.

Turning to this clone: This sample includes further DNA sequences coding for the same CDR3. The rearrangement joins TRBV7-2 to TRBJ2-1; D call uncertain. Deletions cut 6 bases from V and 4 bases from J, with 13 bases between. The CDR3 sequence is 14 residues long. Germline V gene sequence: CDR1 SGHTA, CDR2 FQGNSA. In DNA, the CDR3 is TGTGCCAGCAGTAGTAGGGTGGGGTACAATGAGCAGTTCTTC. Translation gives CASSSRVGYNEQFF.

This clone was picked up a small number of times. The chain carries TRBV6-1 and TRBJ2-1; 8 bases fit TRBD1. The CDR3 is 15 residues long. The V gene's germline CDR1 is MNHNS and CDR2 SASEGT. The ends lost 3 bases at V and 0 bases at J; junction bases unmatched: 1. This CDR3 reads CASSDQGASYNEQFF. CDR3 sequence (DNA): TGTGCCAGCAGTGATCAGGGGGCCTCCTACAATGAGCAGTTCTTC.

This clone came up a few times. The rearrangement joins TRBV28 to TRBJ2-1; perhaps TRBD1 as D (6 bases). The CDR3 spans 16 residues. Trimming pared 5 bases from V and 4 bases from J, leaving 18 bases between. Germline-derived CDR1 and CDR2 are MDHEN and SYDVKM. The CDR3 is CASSPPDSGYYNEQFF. For the CDR3, the DNA is TGTGCCAGCAGTCCCCCGGACAGCGGATATTACAATGAGCAGTTCTTC.

This chain connects TRBV28 to TRBJ2-7, with 12 positions matching TRBD1. Trimming took 5 bases from V and 7 from J; bases not matched to a gene: 9. The CDR3 length is 15 residues. Per the germline V gene, CDR1 is MDHEN and CDR2 is SYDVKM. In DNA form, the CDR3 reads TGTGCCAGCAGTCCAAGGGGACAGGGGGCGCGGGAGCAGTACTTC. It is translated as CASSPRGQGAREQYF.

This clone has just a few counts. The J gene is TRBJ1-2, the V gene TRBV29-1; 9 bases line up with TRBD1. V gave up 4 bases and J gave up 4 bases; unmatched junction bases: 7. This CDR3 has 14 amino acids. The germline CDR1 and CDR2 sequences are SQVTM and ANQGSEA. CDR3 bases: TGCAGCGTTGTCGCGGACAGGGGCCTCTATGGCTACACCTTC. Translating it yields CSVVADRGLYGYTF.

This chain uses TRBV18 with TRBJ2-6; D gene uncertain. CDR1 is KGHSH, CDR2 LQKENI, per germline. This CDR3 is 17 amino acids long. The ends were cut back, 4 bases at V and 0 bases at J, with 13 bases in the middle. CDR3 region: CASSLLGEASGANVLTF. Here the CDR3 DNA reads TGTGCCAGCTCACTCCTAGGAGAGGCCTCTGGGGCCAACGTCCTGACTTTC.

This chain's CDR3 is CASSGKNRGRSKSNQPQHF. CDR3 bases: TGTGCCAGCAGTGGTAAGAACAGGGGGCGTTCGAAGAGCAATCAGCCCCAGCATTTT. The chain recombines TRBV28 with TRBJ1-5, with 9 positions matching TRBD1. V gave up 5 bases and J gave up 1 base; unmatched junction bases: 15. Germline V gene lookup returns CDR1 MDHEN and CDR2 SYDVKM. This CDR3 comprises 19 residues.

This clone was detected a few times. This chain uses TRBV7-2 with TRBJ2-7; tentatively, D is TRBD2 (6 bases). Germline CDR1 and CDR2: SGHTA and FQGNSA. The ends were cut back, 3 bases at V and 2 bases at J, with 14 bases in the middle. The CDR3 is 15 amino acids. The CDR3 reads CASSLGGGSAYEQYF. As DNA, the CDR3 is TGTGCCAGCAGCTTGGGTGGAGGGTCAGCCTACGAGCAGTACTTC.

This clone came up a few times. The chain is built from TRBV5-4 and TRBJ2-3; D is perhaps TRBD1 (6 bases). The CDR3 has 11 residues. Trimming took off 6 bases at V and 8 bases at J, with 10 bases between the two ends. CDR1 is SGHNT and CDR2 is YYREEE in the germline V gene (reference sequence). The CDR3 coding sequence is TGTGCCAGCAAGGGGGTTGGTACGCAGTATTTT. This encodes CASKGVGTQYF.

J is TRBJ2-6 and V is TRBV13; D gene ambiguous. V was shortened by 5 bases and J by 4 bases, with 3 bases between the two germline ends. Germline values: CDR1 PRHDT, CDR2 FYEKMQ (reference sequence). The length of the CDR3 is 12 residues. CDR3 bases: TGTGCCAGCAGCCCGGGGGCCAACGTCCTGACTTTC. Protein: CASSPGANVLTF. Using reference TRBV13 and TRBJ2-6 for the parts outside the CDR3, the full variable domain is AAGVIQSPRHLIKEKRETATLKCYPIPRHDTVYWYQQGPGQDPQFLISFYEKMQSDKGSIPDRFSAQQFSDYHSELNMSSLELGDSALYFCASSPGANVLTFGAGSRLTVL.

The chain uses TRBV5-6 and TRBJ2-4; D unclear. The germline CDR1 and CDR2 sequences are SGHDT and YYEEEE. The germline V and J ends were trimmed by 4 bases and 9 bases, with 8 bases remaining between them. This CDR3 comprises 11 residues. This CDR3 is CASSINSIQYF. CDR3 coding DNA: TGTGCCAGCAGCATAAATTCCATTCAGTACTTC.

This clone was counted a few times. The chain carries TRBV7-3 and TRBJ2-1; D perhaps matches TRBD2 (5 bases). Germline V lookup: CDR1 SGHTA, CDR2 FQGTGA. With 5 bases removed from V and 7 bases from J, the gap between germline ends came to 18 bases. The CDR3 extends over 15 amino acids. The chain's CDR3 is CASSTQPGSSNEQFF. The CDR3 coding sequence is TGTGCCAGCAGCACCCAACCGGGATCTAGTAATGAGCAGTTCTTC.

This clone turned up a few times. The rearrangement links TRBV28 to TRBJ2-6, with unresolved D. The CDR3 loop spans 17 amino acids. Germline assignment: CDR1 MDHEN and CDR2 SYDVKM. With 5 bases removed from V and 5 bases from J, the gap between germline ends came to 19 bases. The CDR3 loop reads CASSPEPGRPRANVLTF. The CDR3 coding sequence is TGTGCCAGCAGTCCGGAACCCGGCCGCCCTCGGGCCAACGTCCTGACTTTC.

This clone was counted between two and nine times. V and J are TRBV2 and TRBJ2-1, with 8 bases lining up with TRBD1. Germline V gene lookup returns CDR1 SNHLY and CDR2 FYNNEI. V was pared by 6 bases and J by 7 bases, with 11 bases of the junction left unmatched. The CDR3 contains 15 residues. Here the CDR3 DNA reads TGTGCCAGCAGGACCGGACAGGGAGCGCGGAATGAGCAGTTCTTC. Its translation: CASRTGQGARNEQFF.

The chain employs TRBV15 and TRBJ1-5, with 10 bases identical to TRBD1. CDR1 and CDR2 from the germline V gene are LNHNV and YYDKDF (reference sequence). This CDR3 spans 13 amino acids. The trim removed 9 bases at V and 7 bases at J, leaving 6 bases unmatched. The CDR3 bases are TGTGCCACGGGACAGGGGATCGGGCAGCCCCAGCATTTT. As protein: CATGQGIGQPQHF.

This clone came up a few times. The J gene is TRBJ2-5, the V gene TRBV6-5; TRBD2 agrees at 7 bases. The junction had 2 bases not matched to a gene; V was cut back by 0 bases and J by 13 bases. Germline assignment: CDR1 MNHEY and CDR2 SVGAGI. The CDR3 sequence is 11 residues long. CDR3 in amino acids: CASSYSTSLYF. As DNA, the CDR3 is TGTGCCAGCAGTTACTCGACTAGCTTGTACTTC.

The chain recombines TRBV7-6 with TRBJ1-3; 7 bases line up with TRBD1. The V gene's germline CDR1 is SGHVS and CDR2 FNYEAQ. J lost 1 base, V lost 5 bases, and 2 bases had no gene match. The CDR3 length is 14 residues. CDR3 region: CASSRTGSGNTIYF. In DNA, the CDR3 is TGTGCCAGCAGCCGGACAGGTTCTGGAAACACCATATATTTT. The full variable domain, with the rest looked up from reference TRBV7-6 and TRBJ1-3, is GAGVSQSPRYKVTKRGQDVALRCDPISGHVSLYWYRQALGQGPEFLTYFNYEAQQDKSGLPNDRFSAERPEGSISTLTIQRTEQRDSAMYRCASSRTGSGNTIYFGEGSWLTVV.

The table lists this clone with a few counts. V and J are TRBV15 and TRBJ2-5, with D perhaps matching TRBD2 (6 bases). There are 17 residues in the CDR3. V lost 3 bases to trimming and J lost 7 bases, with 24 bases between them. CDR1 LNHNV and CDR2 YYDKDF come from the germline V gene (reference sequence). CDR3 DNA sequence: TGTGCCACCAGCAGCCCAACTACTAGTCGGGAGTTTGTGACCCAGTACTTC. Translation gives CATSSPTTSREFVTQYF.

The chain is built from TRBV13 and TRBJ2-7; 7 positions match TRBD2. Per the germline V gene, CDR1 is PRHDT and CDR2 is FYEKMQ (reference sequence). The J segment lost 3 bases and the V segment lost 4 bases, leaving 9 bases of the junction unmatched. The CDR3 totals 15 residues. For the CDR3, the DNA is TGTGCCAGCAGCTCCCGAGAGGCTAGCGGCTACGAGCAGTACTTC. It is translated as CASSSREASGYEQYF.

The chain links TRBV19 to TRBJ1-5; D might be TRBD1 (6 bases). V was clipped by 4 bases and J by 4 bases, with 20 bases between them. This CDR3 comprises 17 residues. Germline CDR1 and CDR2: LNHDA and SQIVND (reference sequence). The CDR3 DNA follows: TGTGCCAGTAGTAGCATACCGAGGGGGACCCTAAATCAGCCCCAGCATTTT. Translated: CASSSIPRGTLNQPQHF.